This T cell receptor beta chain was captured by sequencing in a study of cytomegalovirus exposure and HLA in healthy donors. General study findings and limits: In vitro confirmation showed a few CMV-associated chains to be CMV antigen specific.

With 60 Vbeta and 13 Jbeta primers, the PCR was carried out. Generated by immunoSEQ multiplex PCR, the TCRdb table keeps only in-frame clones and is missing some. The data show roughly 100,000 clones, about 81% seen once. Turning to this clone: No antigen is known for it.

There are 18 residues in the CDR3. Trimming cost V 0 bases and J 3 bases; bases outside gene matches: 10. Per the germline V gene, CDR1 is LGHNA and CDR2 is YSLEER. The chain recombines TRBV4-3 with TRBJ1-2; 10 bases agree with TRBD1. Input material: PBMCs. This sequence was found in a man aged 25-40 years in good health and CMV-seronegative. CDR3 in amino acids: CASSQDFFGTGADYGYTF. The CDR3 DNA reads TGCGCCAGCAGCCAAGATTTTTTCGGGACAGGGGCCGACTATGGCTACACCTTC.